A single sample gave rise to the 20 T cell receptor beta chains below, sequenced in a study of identifying expanded T cells in peripheral blood. Sequencing used immunoSEQ multiplex PCR; TCRdb keeps in-frame clones, though not all of them. The table includes 55,000 to 60,000 clones, about 92% detected once. What was sequenced was blood. The receptors were sampled from a person aged 18 to 75 in good health.

This chain links TRBV5-1 with TRBJ2-1, with 10 bases that match TRBD1. CDR1 is SGHRS, CDR2 YFSETQ, per germline. The CDR3 runs to 13 residues. The V gene end was trimmed by 4 bases and the J gene end by 10 bases; junction bases not matched to a gene: 5. CDR3: CASSPGQGYEQFF. In DNA, the CDR3 is TGCGCCAGCAGCCCGGGACAGGGGTACGAGCAGTTCTTC.

The rearrangement joins TRBV10-3 to TRBJ1-1; D remains unclear. Germline values: CDR1 ENHRY, CDR2 SYGVKD. CDR3 size: 14 residues. V lost 5 bases to trimming and J lost 3 bases, with 13 bases between them. CDR3 DNA: TGTGCCATCAGTCTGGGGTTTCAGGACACTGAAGCTTTCTTT. Amino acid sequence: CAISLGFQDTEAFF.

This chain uses TRBV7-8 with TRBJ1-3; possible D gene TRBD1, 6 bases. V lost 3 bases, J lost 2 bases, and 11 bases lay in between. CDR3 size: 15 residues. Germline assignment: CDR1 SGHVS and CDR2 FQNEAQ. CDR3 loop: CASSLSGEPGNTIYF. The CDR3 nucleotides read TGTGCCAGCAGCTTGTCAGGGGAGCCTGGAAACACCATATATTTT. Full variable domain (outside the CDR3, taken from reference TRBV7-8 and TRBJ1-3): GAGVSQSPRYKVAKRGQDVALRCDPISGHVSLFWYQQALGQGPEFLTYFQNEAQLDKSGLPSDRFFAERPEGSVSTLKIQRTQQEDSAVYLCASSLSGEPGNTIYFGEGSWLTVV.

This chain uses TRBV10-3 with TRBJ2-5; D remains ambiguous. The ends were cut back, 5 bases at V and 5 bases at J, with 15 bases in the middle. The CDR3 consists of 14 residues. Germline V gene sequence: CDR1 ENHRY, CDR2 SYGVKD. The CDR3 loop is CAISNSRSGETQYF. Here the CDR3 DNA reads TGTGCCATCAGTAATTCTAGATCAGGCGAGACCCAGTACTTC.

The genes are TRBV9 and TRBJ2-3, with D perhaps being TRBD1 or TRBD2 (5 bases each). The ends were cut back, 3 bases at V and 0 bases at J, with 17 bases in the middle. The V gene's germline CDR1 is SGDLS and CDR2 YYNGEE. CDR3 length: 17 amino acids. The chain's CDR3 is CASSGGTAISSTDTQYF. The CDR3 coding sequence is TGTGCCAGCAGCGGGGGGACGGCGATATCTAGCACAGATACGCAGTATTTT. Based on the CDR3 plus reference TRBV9 and TRBJ2-3, the full variable domain is DSGVTQTPKHLITATGQRVTLRCSPRSGDLSVYWYQQSLDQGLQFLIQYYNGEERAKGNILERFSAQQFPDLHSELNLSSLELGDSALYFCASSGGTAISSTDTQYFGPGTRLTVL.

The gene calls are TRBV5-4 and TRBJ2-5, with D possibly TRBD1 on 5 matching bases. CDR1 is SGHNT, CDR2 YYREEE, per germline (reference sequence). The CDR3 spans 14 residues. V was clipped by 0 bases and J by 7 bases, with 13 bases between them. This CDR3 reads CASSLDRTTGTQYF. CDR3 sequence (DNA): TGTGCCAGCAGCTTGGATAGGACAACAGGGACCCAGTACTTC. The full variable domain, in which reference TRBV5-4 and TRBJ2-5 provide the parts outside the CDR3, is ETGVTQSPTHLIKTRGQQVTLRCSSQSGHNTVSWYQQALGQGPQFIFQYYREEENGRGNFPPRFSGLQFPNYSSELNVNALELDDSALYLCASSLDRTTGTQYFGPGTRLLVL.

In this sample, this clone turned up once. This chain's CDR3 is CASSLRTGLGNTIYF. The CDR3 nucleotides read TGTGCCAGCAGTCTCCGGACAGGGCTTGGAAACACCATATATTTT. The chain combines TRBV28 with TRBJ1-3; 8 nucleotides match TRBD1. Germline trimming cut 5 bases from V and 3 bases from J; bases unmatched to any gene: 6. The CDR3 length is 15 residues. Germline V lookup: CDR1 MDHEN, CDR2 SYDVKM. Complete variable domain (other parts from reference TRBV28 and TRBJ1-3): DVKVTQSSRYLVKRTGEKVFLECVQDMDHENMFWYRQDPGLGLRLIYFSYDVKMKEKGDIPEGYSVSREKKERFSLILESASTNQTSMYLCASSLRTGLGNTIYFGEGSWLTVV.

The chain couples TRBV28 to TRBJ1-4, with D unclear. This CDR3 has 15 amino acids. Trimming took 4 bases from V and 8 from J, leaving 17 bases between them. Germline CDR1 is MDHEN and CDR2 is SYDVKM. CDR3 in amino acids: CASSSTRDDHEKLFF. The CDR3 DNA is TGTGCCAGCAGTTCCACCCGGGATGATCACGAAAAACTGTTTTTT.

The chain uses TRBV7-9 and TRBJ2-7, with 12 bases aligning to TRBD2. After removal of 1 base from V and 11 bases from J, the junction contained 9 bases not matched to a gene. Germline CDR1 and CDR2: SEHNR and FQNEAQ (reference sequence). The CDR3 runs to 15 residues. DNA for the CDR3: TGTGCCAGCAGCTTAGATGGGACTAGCGGGCAATGGGAGTACTTC. As protein: CASSLDGTSGQWEYF.

The CDR3 here is CASLGQGAGGYTF. CDR3 nucleotide sequence: TGTGCCAGCCTCGGACAGGGGGCTGGTGGCTACACCTTC. The chain uses TRBV2 and TRBJ1-2; 11 bases fit TRBD1. After removal of 8 bases from V and 7 bases from J, the junction contained 6 bases not matched to a gene. The germline V gene has CDR1 SNHLY and CDR2 FYNNEI. The length of the CDR3 is 13 residues.

The chain carries TRBV6-6 and TRBJ1-1, with D perhaps TRBD1 (6 bases). Germline V gene lookup returns CDR1 MNHNY and CDR2 SVGAGI (reference sequence). Between the trimmed V and J ends, which lost 5 bases and 0 bases, there was a span of 13 bases. This CDR3 is 15 amino acids long. This chain's CDR3 is CASSNREGVNTEAFF. The CDR3 DNA reads TGTGCCAGCAGTAACAGGGAGGGGGTGAACACTGAAGCTTTCTTT.

The chain uses TRBV11-3 and TRBJ2-6, with D possibly matching TRBD1 (6 bases). This CDR3 contains 19 residues. Germline V gene sequence: CDR1 SGHNT, CDR2 YENEEA. Between the trimmed V and J ends, which lost 6 bases and 1 base, there was a span of 22 bases. CDR3 protein: CASSQSYRDIRSGANVLTF. DNA for the CDR3: TGTGCCAGCAGTCAAAGCTACCGGGACATAAGATCTGGGGCCAACGTCCTGACTTTC.

The chain couples TRBV11-2 to TRBJ2-1, with 12 bases matching TRBD1. The CDR3 has 15 residues. Germline values: CDR1 SGHAT, CDR2 FQNNGV. V shed 5 bases, J shed 7 bases, and the junction held 6 bases outside the gene matches. CDR3 coding DNA: TGTGCCAGCAGCCCAGGGACAGGGGGCACAAATGAGCAGTTCTTC. This translates into CASSPGTGGTNEQFF.

The CDR3 DNA reads as TGCGCCAGCAGCTTGGGACCACAGTTCACCAGCTCCTACGAGCAGTACTTC. It yields the protein CASSLGPQFTSSYEQYF. V and J are TRBV5-1 and TRBJ2-7; no firm D call. This CDR3 spans 17 amino acids. The V and J ends lost 0 bases and 0 bases respectively, with 16 bases between them. CDR1 SGHRS and CDR2 YFSETQ come from the germline V gene.

V is TRBV28 and J is TRBJ2-7; 7 positions agree with TRBD1. In germline, CDR1 is MDHEN, CDR2 SYDVKM. This CDR3 is 14 amino acids long. With 1 base clipped from V and 2 bases from J, the junction kept 2 bases outside the gene matches. CDR3 nucleotides: TGTGCCAGCAGTTTATTGGGACAGACCTACGAGCAGTACTTC. Translation gives CASSLLGQTYEQYF.

With respect to this clone: At the DNA level, this CDR3 is encoded by other sequences in the same sample as well. The chain recombines TRBV5-6 with TRBJ2-7; TRBD2 might be the D (5 bases). The CDR3 is 14 amino acids. Germline CDR1 SGHDT, CDR2 YYEEEE. Trimming removed 0 bases from V and 2 bases from J, with 9 bases in between. CDR3 residues: CASSLAAGTYEQYF. In DNA form, the CDR3 reads TGTGCCAGCAGCTTGGCCGCCGGGACCTACGAGCAGTACTTC.

The J gene is TRBJ2-1, the V gene TRBV2; D remains unclear. Germline V gene sequence: CDR1 SNHLY, CDR2 FYNNEI. V lost 7 bases and J 3 bases, leaving 13 bases between the germline ends. The CDR3 covers 14 residues. The CDR3 nucleotides are TGTGCCAGCATGTTTTTCGGCGGCTACAATGAGCAGTTCTTC. Its translation is CASMFFGGYNEQFF.

The chain uses TRBV19 and TRBJ2-1; 10 bases match TRBD1. V trimming: 5 bases; J trimming: 8 bases; junction bases outside the gene matches: 6. Germline V lookup: CDR1 LNHDA, CDR2 SQIVND (reference sequence). CDR3 size: 14 residues. CDR3 nucleotide sequence: TGTGCCAGTAGTCCCCGGGACAGGGGCGATGAGCAGTTCTTC. Its protein is CASSPRDRGDEQFF. Full variable domain (outside the CDR3, taken from reference TRBV19 and TRBJ2-1): DGGITQSPKYLFRKEGQNVTLSCEQNLNHDAMYWYRQDPGQGLRLIYYSQIVNDFQKGDIAEGYSVSREKKESFPLTVTSAQKNPTAFYLCASSPRDRGDEQFFGPGTRLTVL.

The chain uses TRBV6-6 and TRBJ2-7; D unresolved. Trimming shortened V by 6 bases and J by 6 bases, and 15 bases separated the two germline ends. CDR1 MNHNY and CDR2 SVGAGI come from the germline V gene (reference sequence). This CDR3 has 13 residues. Here the CDR3 DNA reads TGTGCCAGCAGGGTTGACGCTTATCTCGAGCAGTACTTC. Translated, it gives CASRVDAYLEQYF.

This chain links TRBV9 with TRBJ2-1; a possible D gene is TRBD2 (7 bases). V was trimmed by 0 bases and J by 5 bases, leaving 12 bases between them. There are 15 residues in the CDR3. Germline values: CDR1 SGDLS, CDR2 YYNGEE. The CDR3 is CASSVGAGADNEQFF. Here the CDR3 DNA reads TGTGCCAGCAGCGTAGGTGCGGGGGCGGACAATGAGCAGTTCTTC.